Following are 32 T cell receptor beta chains from one sample sequenced in a study of blood T cell repertoires in COVID-19. Method: immunoSEQ multiplex PCR; TCRdb's copy keeps in-frame clones and lacks some. Of 55,000 or so clones in the sample, about 88% were seen once. The sequenced material came from peripheral blood. Receptor source: a man between 60 and 70 years old with active COVID-19.

The chain combines TRBV6-1 with TRBJ2-1; 13 nucleotides agree with TRBD2. J lost 2 bases, V lost 4 bases, and 5 bases had no gene match. The CDR3 runs to 17 residues. Germline CDR1 is MNHNS and CDR2 is SASEGT. For the CDR3, the DNA is TGTGCCAGCAGTGGGACTAGCGGGAGTAGCCCCTACAATGAGCAGTTCTTC. It encodes CASSGTSGSSPYNEQFF.

The rearrangement uses TRBV12-3 or TRBV12-4 and TRBJ2-2; a possible D gene is TRBD2 (5 bases). The CDR3 has 12 amino acids. The V end lost 7 bases, the J end lost 5 bases, and 8 bases lay between the germline ends. The CDR3, as DNA: TGTGCCAGCAAGGGCGGGACCGGGGAGCTGTTTTTT. Translation gives CASKGGTGELFF.

V and J are TRBV6-5 and TRBJ1-2, with 9 bases that match TRBD1. With 6 bases clipped from V and 7 bases from J, the junction kept 3 bases outside the gene matches. This CDR3 comprises 12 residues. In germline, CDR1 is MNHEY, CDR2 SVGAGI. This chain's CDR3 is CASRGQGGGYTF. For the CDR3, the DNA is TGTGCCAGCAGGGGACAGGGAGGTGGCTACACCTTC.

The chain couples TRBV7-9 to TRBJ2-1, with 8 bases fitting TRBD2. V lost 2 bases, J lost 9 bases, and 3 bases stayed unmatched. Per the germline V gene, CDR1 is SEHNR and CDR2 is FQNEAQ (reference sequence). The CDR3 consists of 13 residues. CDR3: CASSLLREGEQFF. The CDR3 DNA sequence: TGTGCCAGCAGCTTACTTCGGGAGGGTGAGCAGTTCTTC. Based on the CDR3 plus reference TRBV7-9 and TRBJ2-1, the full variable domain is DTGVSQNPRHKITKRGQNVTFRCDPISEHNRLYWYRQTLGQGPEFLTYFQNEAQLEKSRLLSDRFSAERPKGSFSTLEIQRTEQGDSAMYLCASSLLREGEQFFGPGTRLTVL.

This rearrangement joins TRBV11-2 to TRBJ2-1; D possibly corresponds to TRBD2 (5 bases). The CDR3 is 13 amino acids. CDR1 is SGHAT and CDR2 is FQNNGV in the germline V gene. V was cut by 3 bases and J by 10 bases, with 13 bases left in between. The CDR3 is CASSFLVGGEQFF. CDR3 bases: TGTGCCAGCAGCTTCCTTGTGGGCGGGGAGCAGTTCTTC.

This clone occurred a few times. The rearrangement joins TRBV5-1 to TRBJ2-3, with 8 bases lining up with TRBD2. J lost 3 bases, V lost 0 bases, and 6 bases had no gene match. The CDR3 spans 16 residues. The germline V gene has CDR1 SGHRS and CDR2 YFSETQ. For the CDR3, the DNA is TGCGCCAGCAGCTTGGGGATGTCTAGCGGGACAGATACGCAGTATTTT. Translating gives CASSLGMSSGTDTQYF.

This rearrangement joins TRBV27 to TRBJ2-2, with TRBD1 as a possible D gene (5 bases). Germline V gene sequence: CDR1 MNHEY, CDR2 SMNVEV (reference sequence). CDR3 length equals 14 residues. V gave up 8 bases and J gave up 2 bases, with 12 bases separating them. CDR3 residues: CASSLGVNTGELFF. CDR3 DNA: TGTGCCAGCTCCTTAGGGGTTAACACCGGGGAGCTGTTTTTT.

The sample holds a few counts of this clone. The V call is TRBV6-5, the J call TRBJ1-3; D may be TRBD1 (5 bases). Germline lookup yields CDR1 MNHEY and CDR2 SVGAGI. Trimming pared 6 bases from V and 4 bases from J, leaving 10 bases between. The CDR3 runs 13 residues. CDR3 in amino acids: CASSRETGNTIYF. DNA for the CDR3: TGTGCCAGCAGCAGGGAAACAGGAAACACCATATATTTT.

This chain uses TRBV5-5 with TRBJ1-2; 10 nucleotides align to TRBD1. The V gene's germline CDR1 is SGHKS and CDR2 YYEKEE (reference sequence). The junction had 7 bases not matched to a gene; V was cut back by 4 bases and J by 4 bases. This CDR3 region has 15 residues. The chain's CDR3 is CASSIDRGRIYGYTF. The CDR3 DNA reads TGTGCCAGCAGCATAGACAGGGGGCGCATCTATGGCTACACCTTC.

The V gene is TRBV30, the J gene TRBJ1-4, with 8 bases that match TRBD1. The V segment lost 0 bases and the J segment 17 bases; nucleotides outside the gene matches: 2. CDR3 size: 10 residues. Germline CDR1 GTSNPN, CDR2 SVGIG (reference sequence). The DNA of the CDR3 is TGTGCCTGGAGTGTAGGGACAGGCTTTTTT. Amino acids: CAWSVGTGFF.

This chain joins TRBV6-6 and TRBJ1-5; 8 bases fit TRBD1. J was trimmed by 2 bases and V by 7 bases; bases with no gene match: 7. The germline CDR1 and CDR2 sequences are MNHNY and SVGAGI (reference sequence). CDR3 length: 15 residues. In nucleotides, the CDR3 is TGTGCCAGCACTACAGGGGGTAAGGGCAATCAGCCCCAGCATTTT. It codes for CASTTGGKGNQPQHF.

The V call is TRBV27, the J call TRBJ2-1; a weak D match, TRBD1 (5 bases). CDR3 size: 14 residues. Trimming removed 4 bases at V and 7 bases at J, with 14 bases between. The germline CDR1 and CDR2 sequences are MNHEY and SMNVEV (reference sequence). CDR3 in amino acids: CASSSSRTGNEQFF. CDR3 DNA: TGTGCCAGCAGTTCCAGCCGTACAGGAAATGAGCAGTTCTTC.

The chain carries TRBV11-2 and TRBJ2-1; 10 bases fit TRBD2. V shed 5 bases and J 7 bases; nucleotides not matched to a gene: 8. The CDR3 covers 15 residues. In germline, CDR1 is SGHAT, CDR2 FQNNGV. Written as DNA, the CDR3 is TGTGCCAGCAGCCCTAGCGGGAGTTTATGGAATGAGCAGTTCTTC. Its translation is CASSPSGSLWNEQFF.

This chain uses TRBV27 with TRBJ2-1, with 11 bases identical to TRBD2. V shed 5 bases and J 9 bases; nucleotides not matched to a gene: 6. Germline CDR1 and CDR2: MNHEY and SMNVEV (reference sequence). This CDR3 spans 14 amino acids. CDR3 loop: CASSPSGRLGEQFF. Here the CDR3 DNA reads TGTGCCAGCAGTCCTAGCGGGAGGCTAGGTGAGCAGTTCTTC.

In this sample, this clone turned up once. The chain combines TRBV27 with TRBJ2-1; the match to TRBD1 covers 7 bases. The junction had 5 bases not matched to a gene; V was cut back by 6 bases and J by 0 bases. The length of the CDR3 is 15 residues. CDR1 is MNHEY, CDR2 SMNVEV, per germline (reference sequence). The CDR3 spells CASSETGSSYNEQFF. CDR3 nucleotides: TGTGCCAGCAGCGAGACAGGGAGCTCCTACAATGAGCAGTTCTTC.

This chain joins TRBV10-3 and TRBJ1-3; D not resolved. The CDR3 spans 14 residues. Per germline, CDR1 ENHRY and CDR2 SYGVKD. Trimming shortened V by 10 bases and J by 5 bases, and 18 bases separated the two germline ends. CDR3 DNA sequence: TGTGCCACCCTCCCTGGGCCAGACAGAAACACCATATATTTT. Residues: CATLPGPDRNTIYF.

V usage is TRBV4-2 and J usage is TRBJ2-6; 9 bases are shared with TRBD2. Germline V lookup: CDR1 LGHNA, CDR2 YNFKEQ. The CDR3 length is 17 residues. V lost 3 bases, J lost 3 bases, and 6 bases stayed unmatched. Here the CDR3 reads CASSQAGGSSGANVLTF. The CDR3 nucleotides are TGTGCCAGCAGCCAGGCGGGGGGGTCTAGTGGGGCCAACGTCCTGACTTTC.

J is TRBJ2-7 and V is TRBV18; 11 bases align to TRBD2. Germline V gene lookup returns CDR1 KGHSH and CDR2 LQKENI. The ends lost 0 bases at V and 1 base at J; junction bases unmatched: 5. The CDR3 has 17 residues. The CDR3 region is CASSPPNGLAGSYEQYF. CDR3 bases: TGTGCCAGCTCACCACCGAATGGACTAGCGGGTTCCTACGAGCAGTACTTC.

The V gene is TRBV19, the J gene TRBJ2-7; 8 bases match TRBD2. CDR3 length: 14 residues. Looked up from germline, CDR1 is LNHDA and CDR2 is SQIVND (reference sequence). Trimming took 5 bases from V and 4 from J; bases not matched to a gene: 7. DNA of the CDR3: TGTGCCAGTAGTGCCAGTAGCGGGGCATACGAGCAGTACTTC. Protein sequence: CASSASSGAYEQYF.

V is TRBV10-3 and J is TRBJ1-4; perhaps TRBD1 as D (5 bases). This CDR3 has 14 amino acids. V was trimmed by 7 bases and J by 6 bases, leaving 15 bases between them. Per germline, CDR1 ENHRY and CDR2 SYGVKD. This chain's CDR3 is CAIITQDADEKLFF. CDR3 DNA: TGTGCCATCATCACACAGGACGCTGATGAAAAACTGTTTTTT.

This chain links TRBV28 with TRBJ1-1; 7 positions agree with TRBD1. V trimming: 5 bases; J trimming: 1 base; junction bases outside the gene matches: 4. The CDR3 contains 14 residues. Germline V gene data show CDR1 as MDHEN and CDR2 as SYDVKM. CDR3 coding DNA: TGTGCCAGCAGTACGTACAGGGGGAACACTGAAGCTTTCTTT. Its protein is CASSTYRGNTEAFF.

The chain has TRBV5-1 and TRBJ2-1; 11 bases match TRBD2. From germline, CDR1 is SGHRS and CDR2 YFSETQ. V shed 5 bases and J 8 bases; nucleotides not matched to a gene: 6. This CDR3 is 14 amino acids long. The CDR3 spells CASRFKLAGDEQFF. In DNA, the CDR3 is TGCGCCAGCAGATTTAAACTAGCGGGAGATGAGCAGTTCTTC.

The chain joins TRBV20-1 to TRBJ2-3, with 8 nucleotides matching TRBD1. The V and J ends lost 3 bases and 3 bases, in that order; junction bases with no gene match: 5. Germline-derived CDR1 and CDR2 are DFQATT and SNEGSKA (reference sequence). There are 14 residues in the CDR3. The CDR3: CSASWTGPTDTQYF. The DNA for the CDR3 is TGCAGTGCTAGTTGGACAGGGCCTACAGATACGCAGTATTTT.

The J gene is TRBJ1-5, the V gene TRBV27; the match to TRBD1 covers 8 bases. This CDR3 contains 14 residues. Trimming took 4 bases from V and 4 from J; bases not matched to a gene: 3. Germline V gene sequence: CDR1 MNHEY, CDR2 SMNVEV (reference sequence). The chain's CDR3 is CASSSGQDNQPQHF. DNA for the CDR3: TGTGCCAGCAGTTCGGGACAGGATAATCAGCCCCAGCATTTT.

The chain carries TRBV20-1 and TRBJ1-1, with D possibly matching TRBD1 (6 bases). Germline lookup yields CDR1 DFQATT and CDR2 SNEGSKA (reference sequence). The V end lost 2 bases, the J end lost 11 bases, and 12 bases lay between the germline ends. The CDR3 is 11 amino acids. The CDR3 DNA reads TGCAGTGCTAGACTTACAGGGACGGCTTTCTTT. It codes for CSARLTGTAFF.

On this clone: Other DNA sequences in this specimen translate into the identical CDR3. This rearrangement joins TRBV4-1 to TRBJ2-7, with D uncertain. The CDR3 is made up of 13 amino acids. Germline-derived CDR1 and CDR2 are MGHRA and YSYEKL. V lost 1 base and J 3 bases, leaving 7 bases between the germline ends. CDR3 nucleotide sequence: TGCGCCAGCAGCCAAGGGCTCAACTACGAGCAGTACTTC. Amino acids: CASSQGLNYEQYF.

The chain employs TRBV6-5 and TRBJ1-1; 8 nucleotides match TRBD1. After removal of 5 bases from V and 12 bases from J, the junction contained 14 bases not matched to a gene. This CDR3 contains 14 residues. Germline V lookup: CDR1 MNHEY, CDR2 SVGAGI. The DNA for the CDR3 is TGTGCCAGCAGTCCACTTGGACAGGGTGTTAAGCCTTTCTTT. Residues: CASSPLGQGVKPFF.

This rearrangement joins TRBV2 to TRBJ2-3; maybe TRBD2 (7 bases). Germline CDR1 and CDR2: SNHLY and FYNNEI. V was clipped by 8 bases and J by 4 bases, with 16 bases between them. This CDR3 is built from 14 residues. CDR3 bases: TGTGCCAGCTTCAAGGGGGGGATATCAGATACGCAGTATTTT. It is translated as CASFKGGISDTQYF.

The V and J genes are TRBV2 and TRBJ1-6; 7 nucleotides align to TRBD1. The CDR3 has 15 residues. The germline V gene encodes CDR1 SNHLY and CDR2 FYNNEI. Trimming at V came to 6 bases and at J to 7 bases, leaving 9 bases not matched to a gene. The CDR3 region is CASRAPTGFNSPLHF. The CDR3, as DNA: TGTGCCAGCAGGGCCCCGACAGGGTTCAATTCACCCCTCCACTTT.

The chain employs TRBV14 and TRBJ2-7, with 11 positions matching TRBD2. Germline V gene data show CDR1 as SGHDN and CDR2 as FVKESK. The V gene end was trimmed by 3 bases and the J gene end by 1 base; junction bases not matched to a gene: 8. This CDR3 is 17 amino acids long. The CDR3 loop reads CASSHTGWTSGSYEQYF. The CDR3 DNA follows: TGTGCCAGCAGCCACACTGGCTGGACTAGCGGGTCCTACGAGCAGTACTTC.

This chain links TRBV6-1 with TRBJ2-1, with TRBD2 matching 11 bases. This CDR3 region has 19 residues. V was clipped by 4 bases and J by 0 bases; unmatched bases: 11. Per the germline V gene, CDR1 is MNHNS and CDR2 is SASEGT. The CDR3 is CASSVRTSGYLSSYNEQFF. CDR3 sequence (DNA): TGTGCCAGCAGTGTTCGGACTAGCGGGTATTTAAGCTCCTACAATGAGCAGTTCTTC.

The genes are TRBV5-6 and TRBJ2-5; D not certain. V lost 0 bases to trimming and J lost 5 bases, with 14 bases between them. The CDR3 covers 15 residues. Germline CDR1 is SGHDT and CDR2 is YYEEEE. The CDR3 region is CASSLALRFGETQYF. CDR3 in DNA: TGTGCCAGCAGCTTGGCCCTGCGGTTCGGTGAGACCCAGTACTTC.